The 26 T cell receptor beta chains reported below all come from one sample, sequenced in a study of T cell responses to AZD1222 COVID-19 vaccine. Generated by immunoSEQ multiplex PCR, the TCRdb table keeps only in-frame clones and is missing some. The sample comprises 130,000 to 150,000 clones, around 88% of which are singletons, and more than 12% rests with the top ten. The sequenced sample was peripheral blood, obtained on day 0 of AZD1222 vaccination. These receptors were obtained from an adult in good health.

The rearrangement uses TRBV7-3 and TRBJ2-1; 9 bases map to TRBD1. The CDR3 contains 14 residues. The V and J ends lost 5 bases and 6 bases, in that order; junction bases with no gene match: 5. CDR1 is SGHTA, CDR2 FQGTGA, per germline. The CDR3 sequence: CASSPGQGFNEQFF. DNA for the CDR3: TGTGCCAGCAGCCCGGGACAGGGTTTCAATGAGCAGTTCTTC.

The CDR3 spells CAWKKDRTNNSPLHF. CDR3 coding DNA: TGTGCCTGGAAAAAGGACAGGACAAATAATTCACCCCTCCACTTT. The chain couples TRBV30 to TRBJ1-6; 7 bases fit TRBD1. With V trimmed by 4 bases and J by 5 bases, 8 bases remained unmatched. The CDR3 is 15 amino acids. The germline CDR1 and CDR2 sequences are GTSNPN and SVGIG (reference sequence).

V usage is TRBV6-5 and J usage is TRBJ1-5; D ambiguous. Between the trimmed V and J ends, which lost 2 bases and 0 bases, there was a span of 8 bases. The germline V gene encodes CDR1 MNHEY and CDR2 SVGAGI. This CDR3 has 15 amino acids. CDR3 amino acids: CASSYNQYSNQPQHF. DNA for the CDR3: TGTGCCAGCAGTTACAATCAGTATAGCAATCAGCCCCAGCATTTT.

The chain joins TRBV7-2 to TRBJ1-2, with 7 nucleotides matching TRBD1. Germline V gene data show CDR1 as SGHTA and CDR2 as FQGNSA. This CDR3 is 15 amino acids long. The junction had 11 bases not matched to a gene; V was cut back by 5 bases and J by 5 bases. In nucleotides, the CDR3 is TGTGCCAGCAGCGAACAGGGGCGAGGGTCTTATGGCTACACCTTC. It yields the protein CASSEQGRGSYGYTF.

This chain links TRBV19 with TRBJ2-2; TRBD2 matches at 11 bases. Germline V CDR1 and CDR2: LNHDA, SQIVND (reference sequence). After removal of 5 bases from V and 3 bases from J, the junction contained 14 bases not matched to a gene. This CDR3 spans 19 amino acids. CDR3 coding DNA: TGTGCCAGTAGTGCTGACCGTAGCGGGGGGGCCGTGGACACCGGGGAGCTGTTTTTT. It is translated as CASSADRSGGAVDTGELFF.

This chain joins TRBV15 and TRBJ1-5, with unresolved D. V was clipped by 6 bases and J by 5 bases, with 14 bases between them. Germline CDR1 reads LNHNV; CDR2 reads YYDKDF (reference sequence). The CDR3 consists of 14 residues. The CDR3: CATRAGRRYQPQHF. CDR3 in DNA: TGTGCCACCAGGGCTGGACGTAGATATCAGCCCCAGCATTTT.

This clone appeared a few times. The chain links TRBV5-1 to TRBJ1-6; 7 nucleotides align to TRBD1. The CDR3 has 17 amino acids. V dropped 1 base and J dropped 6; count of bases not matched to a gene: 10. Germline V CDR1 and CDR2: SGHRS, YFSETQ. CDR3 nucleotide sequence: TGCGCCAGCAGCTTGAGCACCGCGGGACAGTTTAATTCACCCCTCCACTTT. This encodes CASSLSTAGQFNSPLHF.

CDR3 DNA: TGTGCCAGCGGTAGCGGGGGCACAGATACGCAGTATTTT. The encoded protein is CASGSGGTDTQYF. The genes are TRBV7-2 and TRBJ2-3; TRBD2 matches at 8 bases. This CDR3 has 13 amino acids. Trimming took 8 bases from V and 1 from J; bases not matched to a gene: 2. Germline loops: CDR1 SGHTA, CDR2 FQGNSA.

The chain carries TRBV7-9 and TRBJ1-2; 7 positions match TRBD1. Germline-derived CDR1 and CDR2 are SEHNR and FQNEAQ (reference sequence). With V trimmed by 5 bases and J by 4 bases, 7 bases remained unmatched. There are 14 residues in the CDR3. In DNA form, the CDR3 reads TGTGCCAGCAGCGAACAGGGGACGGGCTATGGCTACACCTTC. It yields the protein CASSEQGTGYGYTF. Full variable domain (remainder filled in from reference TRBV7-9 and TRBJ1-2): DTGVSQNPRHKITKRGQNVTFRCDPISEHNRLYWYRQTLGQGPEFLTYFQNEAQLEKSRLLSDRFSAERPKGSFSTLEIQRTEQGDSAMYLCASSEQGTGYGYTFGSGTRLTVV.

V usage is TRBV19 and J usage is TRBJ2-7; D is unresolved. Trimming pared 9 bases from V and 4 bases from J, leaving 4 bases between. Germline CDR1 and CDR2: LNHDA and SQIVND (reference sequence). This CDR3 region has 9 residues. As DNA, the CDR3 is TGTGCCAGCAAATACGAGCAGTACTTC. Encoded protein: CASKYEQYF.

This clone has only one observation. The chain has TRBV6-5 and TRBJ1-5; D ambiguous. Trimming removed 2 bases from V and 0 bases from J, with 8 bases in between. This CDR3 comprises 15 residues. Germline assignment: CDR1 MNHEY and CDR2 SVGAGI. CDR3: CASSYGVGSNQPQHF. CDR3 nucleotide sequence: TGTGCCAGCAGTTACGGGGTCGGTAGCAATCAGCCCCAGCATTTT.

The J gene is TRBJ1-2, the V gene TRBV6-2 or TRBV6-3; D is uncertain. Trimming took off 2 bases at V and 7 bases at J, with 8 bases between the two ends. Germline assignment: CDR1 MNHEY and CDR2 SVGEGT. CDR3 size: 12 residues. The CDR3 bases are TGTGCCAGCAGTTACGAGTCACGTGGCTACACCTTC. As protein: CASSYESRGYTF.

V is TRBV11-2 and J is TRBJ2-7; 8 positions match TRBD2. CDR3 size: 17 residues. Germline CDR1 is SGHAT and CDR2 is FQNNGV. The trim removed 3 bases at V and 2 bases at J, leaving 12 bases unmatched. In DNA form, the CDR3 reads TGTGCCAGCAGCTTGCTTGGAGCGGGGGTCACTCCCTACGAGCAGTACTTC. Its translation: CASSLLGAGVTPYEQYF. Full variable domain (remainder filled in from reference TRBV11-2 and TRBJ2-7): EAGVAQSPRYKIIEKRQSVAFWCNPISGHATLYWYQQILGQGPKLLIQFQNNGVVDDSQLPKDRFSAERLKGVDSTLKIQPAKLEDSAVYLCASSLLGAGVTPYEQYFGPGTRLTVT.

The V gene is TRBV12-5, the J gene TRBJ1-6, with D possibly being TRBD1 (5 bases). This CDR3 contains 14 residues. Trimming cost V 1 base and J 7 bases, with 8 bases left between them. Germline lookup yields CDR1 LGHNT and CDR2 FRNRAP. CDR3 region: CASGLGQPNSPLHF. CDR3 nucleotides: TGTGCTAGTGGTTTGGGACAGCCAAATTCACCCCTCCACTTT.

The rearrangement links TRBV13 to TRBJ2-7; TRBD1 matches 10 bases. The CDR3 is 15 residues long. CDR1 is PRHDT, CDR2 FYEKMQ, per germline (reference sequence). After removal of 5 bases from V and 3 bases from J, the junction contained 7 bases not matched to a gene. Here the CDR3 DNA reads TGTGCCAGCAGCCTTGGACAGGGGGGAGTCTACGAGCAGTACTTC. Translating it yields CASSLGQGGVYEQYF.

The rearrangement uses TRBV6-5 and TRBJ2-2; perhaps TRBD1 as D (5 bases). Germline CDR1 is MNHEY and CDR2 is SVGAGI. There are 14 residues in the CDR3. Trimming cost V 5 bases and J 4 bases, with 11 bases left between them. The CDR3 region has the DNA TGTGCCAGCAGTAGACAGTTCGGCACCGGGGAGCTGTTTTTT. Protein product: CASSRQFGTGELFF.

The J gene is TRBJ2-1, the V gene TRBV30; no reliable D call. V lost 4 bases to trimming and J lost 4 bases, with 5 bases between them. The CDR3 has 11 residues. CDR1 and CDR2 (germline): GTSNPN, SVGIG (reference sequence). CDR3 coding DNA: TGTGCCTGGAACTTTTACAATGAGCAGTTCTTC. Translated, it gives CAWNFYNEQFF.

V usage is TRBV2 and J usage is TRBJ2-3; no clear D. V lost 7 bases, J lost 2 bases, and 7 bases lay in between. The CDR3 has 12 residues. Per the germline V gene, CDR1 is SNHLY and CDR2 is FYNNEI. CDR3 DNA sequence: TGTGCCAGCAAGGAGAACACAGATACGCAGTATTTT. Residues: CASKENTDTQYF.

In this sample, this clone turned up a few times. The chain has TRBV5-3 and TRBJ2-5; 9 bases line up with TRBD1. TRBV5-3 is reported as an ORF; its role is uncertain. The CDR3 length is 15 residues. The ends lost 4 bases at V and 4 bases at J; junction bases unmatched: 8. CDR3 in DNA: TGTGCCAGAAGCGGTGACAGGGGGGTTGGAGAGACCCAGTACTTC. It yields the protein CARSGDRGVGETQYF.

CDR3 bases: TGTGCCAGCTCACTACAGGGGGCGAGGGGCTACACCTTC. Its translation: CASSLQGARGYTF. V and J are TRBV18 and TRBJ1-2; 9 bases agree with TRBD1. This CDR3 contains 13 residues. The trim removed 4 bases at V and 8 bases at J, leaving 5 bases unmatched. Per germline, CDR1 KGHSH and CDR2 LQKENI.

The V and J genes are TRBV18 and TRBJ1-2; unclear D gene. The CDR3 totals 17 residues. CDR1 and CDR2 (germline): KGHSH, LQKENI. Trimming removed 4 bases from V and 4 bases from J, with 22 bases in between. In DNA, the CDR3 is TGTGCCAGCTCACAGGTGGGGAGGACTACGACCCTCTATGGCTACACCTTC. This encodes CASSQVGRTTTLYGYTF.

The chain employs TRBV7-2 and TRBJ1-6; D may be TRBD1 (6 bases). The CDR3 runs 13 residues. Trimming took 8 bases from V and 6 from J, leaving 11 bases between them. From germline, CDR1 is SGHTA and CDR2 FQGNSA. Here the CDR3 reads CASSGGRNSPLHF. CDR3 nucleotides: TGTGCCAGCTCTGGGGGGCGTAATTCACCCCTCCACTTT.

The V and J genes are TRBV25-1 and TRBJ1-2, with TRBD1 matching 10 bases. V shed 5 bases and J 0 bases; nucleotides not matched to a gene: 3. CDR3 length equals 15 residues. CDR1 is MGHDK, CDR2 SYGVNS, per germline. CDR3 DNA: TGTGCCAGCAGTCGTGGACAGGGGGCTAACTATGGCTACACCTTC. It translates to CASSRGQGANYGYTF.

J is TRBJ2-5 and V is TRBV3-1 (or the pseudogene TRBV3-2); 7 bases are a match to TRBD2. Germline loops: CDR1 LGHDT, CDR2 YNNKEL (reference sequence). The V segment lost 0 bases and the J segment 7 bases; nucleotides outside the gene matches: 11. The CDR3 runs to 16 residues. The CDR3: CASSQEGEGIPGTQYF. The CDR3, as DNA: TGTGCCAGCAGCCAAGAAGGGGAGGGCATTCCGGGGACCCAGTACTTC.

The J gene is TRBJ2-2, the V gene TRBV5-4, with a tentative D call TRBD1 (5 bases). Germline CDR1 is SGHNT and CDR2 is YYREEE (reference sequence). Trimming left V 0 bases short and J 9 bases short, with 12 bases between. The CDR3 has 14 amino acids. The CDR3 DNA is TGTGCCAGCAGCTTGGGGGGCTCAATCCGGGAGCTGTTTTTT. Its translation is CASSLGGSIRELFF.

This clone was detected only once. The chain combines TRBV20-1 with TRBJ1-4; a possible D gene is TRBD1 (5 bases). Germline V gene lookup returns CDR1 DFQATT and CDR2 SNEGSKA (reference sequence). The CDR3 loop spans 11 amino acids. The V and J ends lost 3 bases and 12 bases respectively, with 11 bases between them. CDR3 coding DNA: TGCAGTGCTAGGAAATGGGACCAACTGTTTTTT. Protein sequence: CSARKWDQLFF.